This T cell receptor (beta chain) was profiled in a study of shared clonotypes between healthy human individuals. Samples underwent the assay at deep level. Clones were read by immunoSEQ multiplex PCR, and TCRdb kept only the in-frame ones, dropping some. The data contain roughly 2.4 million clones, 90% to 97% of them seen just once; the ten biggest clones take up less than 0.15%. General study points: An anticipated effect of sequencing depth on clonotype sharing among donors was recognized.

Free of recent acute infections or vaccinations, the donors were healthy HIV-negative adults. In the case of this clone: The antigen is not known.

Germline CDR1 is SGHVS and CDR2 is FQNEAQ. V dropped 1 base and J dropped 1 base, with 5 bases sitting between them. This CDR3 is 13 amino acids long. The TCR originated in a man between 18 and 29 years old in good health. Input material: naive CD4+ T cells sorted from blood. Subset meaning: CD45RA+ positively selected. The chain employs TRBV7-8 and TRBJ2-7; D is ambiguous. CDR3 DNA: TGTGCCAGCAGCTTAGGACATTCCTACGAGCAGTACTTC. The encoded protein is CASSLGHSYEQYF.